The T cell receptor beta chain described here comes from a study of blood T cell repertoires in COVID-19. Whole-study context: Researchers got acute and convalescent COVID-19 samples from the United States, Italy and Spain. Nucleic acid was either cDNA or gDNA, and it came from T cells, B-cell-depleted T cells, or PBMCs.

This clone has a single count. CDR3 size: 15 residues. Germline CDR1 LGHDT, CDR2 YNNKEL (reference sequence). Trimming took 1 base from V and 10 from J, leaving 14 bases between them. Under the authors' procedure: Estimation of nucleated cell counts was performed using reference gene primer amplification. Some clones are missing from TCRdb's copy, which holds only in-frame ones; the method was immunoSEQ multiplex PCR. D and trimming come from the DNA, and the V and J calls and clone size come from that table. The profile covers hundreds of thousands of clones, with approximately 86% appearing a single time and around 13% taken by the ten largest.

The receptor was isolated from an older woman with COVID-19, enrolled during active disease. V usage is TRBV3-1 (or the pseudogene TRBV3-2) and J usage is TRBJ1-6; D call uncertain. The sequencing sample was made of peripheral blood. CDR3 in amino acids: CASSQGRVRYSPLHF. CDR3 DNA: TGTGCCAGCAGCCAAGGGAGGGTCCGATACTCACCCCTCCACTTT.